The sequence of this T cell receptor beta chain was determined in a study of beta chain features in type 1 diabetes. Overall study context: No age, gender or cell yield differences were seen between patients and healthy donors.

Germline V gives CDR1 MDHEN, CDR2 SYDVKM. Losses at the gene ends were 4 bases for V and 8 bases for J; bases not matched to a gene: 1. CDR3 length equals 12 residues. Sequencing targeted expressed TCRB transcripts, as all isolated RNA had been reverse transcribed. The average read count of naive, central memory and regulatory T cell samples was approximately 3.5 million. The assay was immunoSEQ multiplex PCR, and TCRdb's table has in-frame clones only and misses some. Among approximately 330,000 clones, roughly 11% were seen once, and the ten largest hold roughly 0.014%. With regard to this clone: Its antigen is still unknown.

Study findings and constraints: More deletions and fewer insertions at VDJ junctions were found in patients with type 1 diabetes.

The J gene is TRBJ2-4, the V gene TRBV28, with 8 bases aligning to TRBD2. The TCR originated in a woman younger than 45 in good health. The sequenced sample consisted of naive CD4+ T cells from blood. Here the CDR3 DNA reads TGTGCCAGCAGTTCGGGGGGGGACATTCAGTACTTC. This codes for CASSSGGDIQYF.